A single sample is the source of the 16 T cell receptor beta chains below, sequenced in a study of long-term antiretroviral therapy in people with HIV. The assay, immunoSEQ v3.0, was run at survey level. Some clones are missing from TCRdb's copy, which holds only in-frame ones; the method was immunoSEQ multiplex PCR. The repertoire includes about 20,000 clones, approximately 90% of them detected once, and roughly 9.8% sits in the top ten. Sequenced material: unsorted PBMCs, taken about 4.1 years before starting antiretroviral therapy. These receptors were taken from a woman in her thirties with HIV.

This chain links TRBV23-1 with TRBJ1-2; 10 nucleotides match TRBD1. TRBV23-1 is an open reading frame, and its role is uncertain. The CDR3 has 15 amino acids. After removal of 3 bases from V and 3 bases from J, the junction contained 4 bases not matched to a gene. CDR3 amino acids: CASSHFGTGDYGYTF. The CDR3 DNA reads TGCGCCAGCAGTCATTTCGGGACAGGGGACTATGGCTACACCTTC.

The chain joins TRBV27 to TRBJ2-3, with D unresolved. V shed 2 bases and J shed 1 base, with 4 bases lying between them. The length of the CDR3 is 13 residues. Looked up from germline, CDR1 is MNHEY and CDR2 is SMNVEV (reference sequence). The CDR3 nucleotides read TGTGCCAGCAGTTTAAGGCGCACAGATACGCAGTATTTT. Translated, it gives CASSLRRTDTQYF.

This chain connects TRBV4-1 to TRBJ1-6; TRBD1 agrees at 12 bases. This CDR3 is 21 amino acids long. The ends lost 3 bases at V and 7 bases at J; junction bases unmatched: 19. Germline values: CDR1 MGHRA, CDR2 YSYEKL. CDR3 sequence reads: CASSHPRGQGAAGTGNSPLHF. CDR3 bases: TGCGCCAGCAGCCATCCCAGGGGACAGGGGGCGGCCGGGACCGGGAATTCACCCCTCCACTTT.

J is TRBJ1-2 and V is TRBV4-1, with 7 bases aligning to TRBD1. CDR3 size: 16 residues. CDR1 is MGHRA and CDR2 is YSYEKL in the germline V gene. With V trimmed by 4 bases and J by 4 bases, 12 bases remained unmatched. The CDR3: CASSPQQRQGLYGYTF. CDR3 nucleotide sequence: TGCGCCAGCAGCCCCCAACAGAGACAGGGACTCTATGGCTACACCTTC.

The V gene is TRBV5-4, the J gene TRBJ1-1; D unclear. This CDR3 has 14 amino acids. V lost 1 base, J lost 4 bases, and 11 bases lay in between. Germline V gene lookup returns CDR1 SGHNT and CDR2 YYREEE (reference sequence). The CDR3, as DNA: TGTGCCAGCAGCTTGACGGAAGGGAGCACTGAAGCTTTCTTT. This codes for CASSLTEGSTEAFF.

DNA for the CDR3: TGTGCCAGCAGCAGGAGGGACAGGGACTACGAGCAGTACTTC. Translating it yields CASSRRDRDYEQYF. The chain combines TRBV27 with TRBJ2-7; 9 positions match TRBD1. Trimming cost V 6 bases and J 3 bases; bases outside gene matches: 6. Germline CDR1 is MNHEY and CDR2 is SMNVEV (reference sequence). CDR3 length: 14 residues.

The chain carries TRBV18 and TRBJ2-2; 9 bases match TRBD1. Trimming at V came to 3 bases and at J to 5 bases, leaving 10 bases not matched to a gene. Germline lookup yields CDR1 KGHSH and CDR2 LQKENI. The CDR3 covers 17 residues. This CDR3 is CASSPLTTGGETGELFF. The CDR3 coding sequence is TGTGCCAGCTCACCTCTTACTACAGGGGGCGAAACCGGGGAGCTGTTTTTT.

The rearrangement links TRBV5-6 to TRBJ1-2; D ambiguous. Germline lookup yields CDR1 SGHDT and CDR2 YYEEEE. With 1 base removed from V and 5 bases from J, the gap between germline ends came to 18 bases. The length of the CDR3 is 16 residues. The chain's CDR3 is CASSLYRRDALYGYTF. In DNA form, the CDR3 reads TGTGCCAGCAGCTTGTACCGGAGAGACGCCCTTTATGGCTACACCTTC.

The chain joins TRBV6-6 to TRBJ1-5; D is undetermined. Germline CDR1 MNHNY, CDR2 SVGAGI (reference sequence). Trimming took off 2 bases at V and 1 base at J, with 9 bases between the two ends. This CDR3 contains 15 residues. CDR3 amino acids: CASSYRAESNQPQHF. Here the CDR3 DNA reads TGTGCCAGCAGTTACAGGGCAGAGAGCAATCAGCCCCAGCATTTT.

This chain links TRBV5-1 with TRBJ2-3; D gene unclear. Germline CDR1 SGHRS, CDR2 YFSETQ. The CDR3 is 14 amino acids. V was cut by 3 bases and J by 1 base, with 9 bases left in between. The CDR3 DNA is TGCGCCAGCAGCTCCCGTACAGGCACAGATACGCAGTATTTT. Translating it yields CASSSRTGTDTQYF.

The J gene is TRBJ1-2, the V gene TRBV7-2; weak D call: TRBD1 (6 bases). Trimming shortened V by 5 bases and J by 5 bases, and 15 bases separated the two germline ends. CDR1 SGHTA and CDR2 FQGNSA come from the germline V gene. The CDR3 is 14 amino acids. DNA of the CDR3: TGTGCCAGCAGCCTAGAGACAGGTTTTTATGGCTACACCTTC. Residues: CASSLETGFYGYTF.

The chain couples TRBV10-3 to TRBJ1-1, with TRBD1 matching 7 bases. J lost 1 base, V lost 0 bases, and 5 bases had no gene match. The CDR3 is 16 amino acids. Germline V gene data show CDR1 as ENHRY and CDR2 as SYGVKD. The CDR3 spells CAISESGGRGNTEAFF. In DNA, the CDR3 is TGTGCCATCAGTGAGTCAGGGGGCAGGGGGAACACTGAAGCTTTCTTT.

The rearrangement joins TRBV7-9 to TRBJ1-2; TRBD1 matches 8 bases. Germline V CDR1 and CDR2: SEHNR, FQNEAQ (reference sequence). CDR3 length: 17 amino acids. The ends lost 1 base at V and 5 bases at J; junction bases unmatched: 12. CDR3: CASSLGQYRGSKYGYTF. Here the CDR3 DNA reads TGTGCCAGCAGCTTAGGTCAATACAGGGGGTCGAAGTATGGCTACACCTTC.

The V call is TRBV19, the J call TRBJ1-2, with 7 bases identical to TRBD1. The V segment lost 3 bases and the J segment 0 bases; nucleotides outside the gene matches: 4. The CDR3 is made up of 15 amino acids. Germline CDR1 is LNHDA and CDR2 is SQIVND (reference sequence). The CDR3 region has the DNA TGTGCCAGTAGTATCGGGACAGTCGCTAACTATGGCTACACCTTC. Its translation is CASSIGTVANYGYTF.

J is TRBJ1-1 and V is TRBV7-9; D gene unclear. CDR3 length: 13 residues. Germline values: CDR1 SEHNR, CDR2 FQNEAQ (reference sequence). V lost 1 base, J lost 5 bases, and 8 bases lay in between. CDR3 in amino acids: CASSLGGGTEAFF. The CDR3 DNA is TGTGCCAGCAGCTTAGGGGGAGGGACTGAAGCTTTCTTT.

The rearrangement links TRBV18 to TRBJ2-2; TRBD1 is a possible D gene (7 bases). CDR1 is KGHSH, CDR2 LQKENI, per germline. V lost 3 bases and J 2 bases, leaving 13 bases between the germline ends. There are 16 residues in the CDR3. This CDR3 reads CASSPGGQINTGELFF. The CDR3 DNA reads TGTGCCAGCTCACCGGGGGGACAGATAAACACCGGGGAGCTGTTTTTT. Supplemented by reference TRBV18 and TRBJ2-2, the full variable domain reads NAGVMQNPRHLVRRRGQEARLRCSPMKGHSHVYWYRQLPEEGLKFMVYLQKENIIDESGMPKERFSAEFPKEGPSILRIQQVVRGDSAAYFCASSPGGQINTGELFFGEGSRLTVL.